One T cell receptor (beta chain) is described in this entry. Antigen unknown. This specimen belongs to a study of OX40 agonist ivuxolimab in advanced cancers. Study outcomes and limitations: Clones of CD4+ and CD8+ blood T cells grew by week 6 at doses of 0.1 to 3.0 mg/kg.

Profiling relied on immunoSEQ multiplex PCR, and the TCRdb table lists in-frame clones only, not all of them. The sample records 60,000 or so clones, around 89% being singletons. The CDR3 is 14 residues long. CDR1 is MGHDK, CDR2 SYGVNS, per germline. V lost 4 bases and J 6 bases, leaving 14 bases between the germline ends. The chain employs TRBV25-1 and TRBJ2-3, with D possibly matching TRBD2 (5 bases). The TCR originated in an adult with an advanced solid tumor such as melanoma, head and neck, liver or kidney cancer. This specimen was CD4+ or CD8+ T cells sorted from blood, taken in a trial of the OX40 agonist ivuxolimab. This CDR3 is CASSAPLEYDTQYF. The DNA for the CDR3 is TGTGCCAGCAGTGCGCCACTAGAGTACGATACGCAGTATTTT.